Below are 26 T cell receptor beta chains sequenced from a single sample in a study of Tregs in tolerant kidney transplant recipients (dated 2019 in TCRdb). The sample's time point label is to be understood as: 6 months after combined kidney and bone marrow transplant. Transplants used related donors with nonmyeloablative bone marrow transplantation; mixed chimerism was transient in the human trials. Library preparation used the immunoSEQ multiplex PCR assay. TCRdb limited this immuneACCESS table to in-frame rearrangements with V and J called. A share of clones is missing; checked studies link under half to unresolved V genes, and the rest is unexplained. The record for this sample contains 5,800 or so clones. Around 6.1% of the sample comes from the top ten. Material: CD4+ T cells from blood (PBMCs), obtained 6 months after the transplant. The receptor source for this set is a human patient who received a combined kidney and bone marrow transplant. After a transplant, some of the T cells may come from the graft donor.

CDR3 bases read: TGTGCCAGCAGCCTAAGGACAGAGCAAGAGACC. This translates into CASSLRTEQET. The complete CDR3 reads CASSLRTEQETQYF. The gene calls are TRBV7-9 and TRBJ2-5; weak D call: TRBD1 (6 bases). The read comes to an end 3 residues before the CDR3 does, leaving the germline J gene to fill in the end. This CDR3 spans 14 amino acids. Germline CDR1 reads SEHNR; CDR2 reads FQNEAQ (reference sequence). Between the trimmed V and J ends, which lost 5 bases and 2 bases, there was a span of 12 bases.

For this clone: The CDR3 extends 3 residues past the end of the read, so its final part is completed from the germline J gene. This rearrangement joins TRBV30 to TRBJ2-7; no reliable D call. CDR3 size: 16 residues. The germline V gene encodes CDR1 GTSNPN and CDR2 SVGIG (reference sequence). Trimming stripped 6 bases from V and 3 bases from J, with 24 bases between. CDR3 amino acids: CACSRGSQGSYYEQYF. The DNA read from the CDR3 is TGTGCCTGTTCACGAGGTTCCCAAGGCAGTTACTACGAG. The variable domain in full, with the rest retrieved from reference TRBV30 and TRBJ2-7, is SQTIHQWPATLVQPVGSPLSLECTVEGTSNPNLYWYRQAAGRGLQLLFYSVGIGQISSEVPQNLSASRPQDRQFILSSKKLLLSDSGFYLCACSRGSQGSYYEQYFGPGTRLTVT.

About this clone: The read ends 3 residues early relative to the CDR3; the germline J gene fills the gap. The rearrangement uses TRBV5-1 and TRBJ2-3; 10 nucleotides align to TRBD1. CDR3 length equals 15 residues. The germline CDR1 and CDR2 sequences are SGHRS and YFSETQ. The ends lost 0 bases at V and 4 bases at J; junction bases unmatched: 2. CDR3 sequence: CASSLGQGAPDTQYF. The DNA read from the CDR3 is TGCGCCAGCAGCTTGGGACAGGGGGCACCAGATACG.

In regard to this clone: The read ends 3 residues shy of where the CDR3 ends; the end is completed using the germline J gene. The chain recombines TRBV18 with TRBJ2-1; no reliable D call. V was cut by 3 bases and J by 5 bases, with 8 bases left in between. The CDR3 is 13 residues long. Germline V gives CDR1 KGHSH, CDR2 LQKENI. CDR3: CASSPGLNNEQFF. The DNA read from the CDR3 is TGTGCCAGCTCACCGGGCCTAAACAATGAG.

As concerns this clone: Read data end 3 residues before the CDR3 end; the end is taken from the germline J gene. V gene TRBV7-3 combines with J gene TRBJ2-7; 14 nucleotides line up with TRBD2. The junction had 4 bases not matched to a gene; V was cut back by 2 bases and J by 4 bases. The CDR3 totals 16 residues. CDR1 and CDR2 from the germline V gene are SGHTA and FQGTGA. The sequenced CDR3 bases are TGTGCCAGCAGCTTAGGGAGGACTAGCGGGAGGTACGAG. Its translation: CASSLGRTSGRYE. The complete CDR3 reads CASSLGRTSGRYEQYF.

In terms of frequency, this clone is medium-sized. The read is 3 residues too short to cover the CDR3 end, so that end is filled in from the germline J gene. V and J are TRBV20-1 and TRBJ1-1; D might be TRBD1 (5 bases). In germline, CDR1 is DFQATT, CDR2 SNEGSKA (reference sequence). The V end was cut by 7 bases, the J end by 3 bases, with 9 bases between. There are 11 residues in the CDR3. The part of the CDR3 DNA that was read is TGCAGTGTAGACAGCTACACTGAA. This translates into CSVDSYTE. The whole CDR3 reads CSVDSYTEAFF.

As for this clone: The missing CDR3 end, 3 residues past where the read stops, is filled in from the germline J gene. The chain has TRBV20-1 and TRBJ1-3; D might be TRBD1 (6 bases). This CDR3 region has 13 residues. V gave up 0 bases and J gave up 3 bases, with 6 bases separating them. Looked up from germline, CDR1 is DFQATT and CDR2 is SNEGSKA (reference sequence). The CDR3 protein is CSARDRGGNTIYF. The CDR3 DNA, read in part, is TGCAGTGCTAGAGACAGGGGTGGAAACACC.

In terms of frequency, this clone is medium-sized. Coverage ceases 3 residues before the CDR3 finishes, and the germline J gene fills in the end. The rearrangement links TRBV2 to TRBJ1-5; TRBD1 might be the D (5 bases). Looked up from germline, CDR1 is SNHLY and CDR2 is FYNNEI. There are 15 residues in the CDR3. Trimming took 2 bases from V and 7 from J, leaving 15 bases between them. CDR3 DNA (partial): TGTGCCAGCAGTGAATTAGCAGGGAGGAAGCAGCCC. Translated: CASSELAGRKQP. The entire CDR3 sequence reads CASSELAGRKQPQHF.

Turning to this clone: The read falls 3 residues short of the CDR3 end, and the missing part is taken from the germline J gene. This rearrangement joins TRBV5-1 to TRBJ2-1, with 9 bases lining up with TRBD1. The CDR3 runs to 15 residues. CDR1 SGHRS and CDR2 YFSETQ come from the germline V gene. The J segment lost 6 bases and the V segment lost 4 bases, leaving 8 bases of the junction unmatched. Partial CDR3 DNA: TGCGCCAGCAGCACGGGACAGGGCGTCTCCAATGAG. Protein sequence: CASSTGQGVSNE. The CDR3 in full is CASSTGQGVSNEQFF.

On this clone: The CDR3 end is not reached by the read, which stops 3 residues before it; the germline J gene fills it in. The chain is built from TRBV19 and TRBJ2-2, with 7 bases aligning to TRBD1. V lost 7 bases to trimming and J lost 1 base; unmatched junction nucleotides: 6. The CDR3 is 15 amino acids. Germline CDR1 reads LNHDA; CDR2 reads SQIVND (reference sequence). CDR3: CASTMGQLNTGELFF. The part of the CDR3 DNA that was read is TGTGCCAGTACGATGGGACAGCTGAACACCGGGGAG.

On this clone itself: The read terminates 3 residues before the CDR3 end, so the remaining end is supplied by the germline J gene. This sequence joins TRBV5-5 and TRBJ1-5; D is perhaps TRBD1 (5 bases). The CDR3 contains 15 residues. Germline V gene sequence: CDR1 SGHKS, CDR2 YYEKEE (reference sequence). Trimming stripped 0 bases from V and 3 bases from J, with 10 bases between. This chain's CDR3 is CASSLEGGHNQPQHF. The covered CDR3 bases are TGTGCCAGCAGCTTGGAAGGAGGACACAATCAGCCC.

A remark on this clone: The read comes to an end 3 residues before the CDR3 does, leaving the germline J gene to fill in the end. V usage is TRBV20-1 and J usage is TRBJ1-2, with D possibly TRBD1 on 5 matching bases. V was pared by 6 bases and J by 3 bases, with 14 bases between. Per germline, CDR1 DFQATT and CDR2 SNEGSKA (reference sequence). The CDR3 contains 13 residues. Partial CDR3 DNA: TGCAGTGCCACAACGCGAGGGGACTATGGC. Its protein product is CSATTRGDYG. The whole CDR3 protein reads CSATTRGDYGYTF.

Concerning this clone: Coverage ceases 3 residues before the CDR3 finishes, and the germline J gene fills in the end. This sequence joins TRBV4-2 and TRBJ2-7; 7 nucleotides align to TRBD1. V lost 0 bases and J lost 0; bases outside the gene matches: 5. The germline gives CDR1 LGHNA, CDR2 YNFKEQ. This CDR3 has 16 residues. Partial CDR3 DNA: TGTGCCAGCAGCCAAGATGAGGGGGCCGACTCCTACGAG. Protein: CASSQDEGADSYE. The full CDR3 reads CASSQDEGADSYEQYF.

With regard to this clone: Read coverage stops 3 residues before the CDR3 terminus; the germline J gene supplies the remainder. The V and J genes are TRBV7-2 and TRBJ2-7, with TRBD1 identical over 7 bases. There are 14 residues in the CDR3. Unmatched junction bases numbered 6, after V lost 5 bases and J lost 2 bases. Germline CDR1 SGHTA, CDR2 FQGNSA. The part of the CDR3 DNA that was read is TGTGCCAGCAGCCGAGGGGACAGAGCCTACGAG. The encoded protein is CASSRGDRAYE. The full CDR3 protein is CASSRGDRAYEQYF.

A note on this clone: The read gets to within 3 residues of the CDR3 end, and the germline J gene fills in the rest. The chain uses TRBV28 and TRBJ2-7; 8 nucleotides align to TRBD2. V dropped 5 bases and J dropped 0; count of bases not matched to a gene: 12. Germline CDR1 MDHEN, CDR2 SYDVKM. CDR3 length: 17 amino acids. The covered CDR3 bases are TGTGCCAGCAGTCACCCCCCTAGCGGGCGAAGCTCCTACGAG. As protein: CASSHPPSGRSSYE. The whole CDR3 region reads CASSHPPSGRSSYEQYF.

Of note for this clone: The read stops 3 residues short of the end of the CDR3; the missing end is completed from the germline J gene. The chain has TRBV7-9 and TRBJ1-1, with 7 bases that match TRBD1. In germline, CDR1 is SEHNR, CDR2 FQNEAQ (reference sequence). This CDR3 has 13 residues. After removal of 1 base from V and 7 bases from J, the junction contained 3 bases not matched to a gene. CDR3 protein: CASSLGQGGEAFF. The CDR3 DNA, read in part, is TGTGCCAGCAGCTTAGGACAGGGAGGTGAA.

Notes on this clone: The missing CDR3 end, 3 residues past where the read stops, is filled in from the germline J gene. The chain couples TRBV20-1 to TRBJ2-1, with D unclear. Germline lookup yields CDR1 DFQATT and CDR2 SNEGSKA (reference sequence). Trimming took off 2 bases at V and 1 base at J, with 9 bases between the two ends. CDR3 length: 14 residues. CDR3 amino acids: CSARKTLSYNEQFF. The sequenced part of the CDR3 DNA is TGCAGTGCTAGAAAAACTTTATCCTACAATGAG.

With regard to this clone: With the read ending 3 residues before the CDR3 end, the germline J gene is used to fill in that end. This sequence joins TRBV28 and TRBJ1-2; 7 bases map to TRBD1. V was clipped by 10 bases and J by 2 bases; unmatched bases: 7. The CDR3 runs 13 residues. Germline V lookup: CDR1 MDHEN, CDR2 SYDVKM. The covered CDR3 bases are TGTGCCACCCGGACAGGAACCAACTATGGC. Translation: CATRTGTNYG. The entire CDR3 is CATRTGTNYGYTF.

Concerning this clone itself: The read ends 3 residues before the CDR3 terminus; that terminus is restored from the germline J gene. The genes are TRBV20-1 and TRBJ2-3, with D possibly TRBD1 on 6 matching bases. The V gene's germline CDR1 is DFQATT and CDR2 SNEGSKA (reference sequence). This CDR3 contains 16 residues. Trimming removed 0 bases from V and 1 base from J, with 14 bases in between. Here the CDR3 reads CSARDGARGRTDTQYF. Incomplete CDR3 DNA: TGCAGTGCTAGAGATGGGGCCAGGGGCCGCACAGATACG.

On this clone itself: The DNA ends 3 residues before the CDR3 does, and the rest of the CDR3 is filled in from the germline J gene. The chain is built from TRBV7-2 and TRBJ1-2, with D maybe TRBD1 (5 bases). The ends were cut back, 5 bases at V and 1 base at J, with 14 bases in the middle. Germline V gene data show CDR1 as SGHTA and CDR2 as FQGNSA. The CDR3 consists of 15 residues. The CDR3 DNA, read in part, is TGTGCCAGCAGCCTCCCGCGGGGACTTAACTATGGC. It encodes CASSLPRGLNYG. The CDR3 in its entirety is CASSLPRGLNYGYTF. The full variable domain, with the rest looked up from reference TRBV7-2 and TRBJ1-2, is GAGVSQSPSNKVTEKGKDVELRCDPISGHTALYWYRQSLGQGLEFLIYFQGNSAPDKSGLPSDRFSAERTGGSVSTLTIQRTQQEDSAVYLCASSLPRGLNYGYTFGSGTRLTVV.

A word on this clone: The missing CDR3 end, 3 residues past where the read stops, is filled in from the germline J gene. This chain joins TRBV6-2 or TRBV6-3 and TRBJ2-7; TRBD2 aligns across 8 bases. With V trimmed by 6 bases and J by 4 bases, 2 bases remained unmatched. This CDR3 has 12 amino acids. CDR1 MNHEY and CDR2 SVGEGT come from the germline V gene. The CDR3 loop reads CASRSGSYEQYF. The CDR3 bases that were read are TGTGCCAGCAGAAGCGGGAGTTACGAG.

A note on this clone: Read sequence stops 3 residues before the CDR3 end, and the germline J gene provides the missing end. The V and J genes are TRBV18 and TRBJ2-7, with TRBD1 matching over 10 bases. V dropped 0 bases and J dropped 0; count of bases not matched to a gene: 5. This CDR3 region has 17 residues. Per germline, CDR1 KGHSH and CDR2 LQKENI. The DNA read from the CDR3 is TGTGCCAGCTCACCACCCCATGGGACAGGGGCCTCCTACGAG. Translating it yields CASSPPHGTGASYE. The full CDR3 reads CASSPPHGTGASYEQYF.

To note about this clone: The CDR3 extends 3 residues past the end of the read, so its final part is completed from the germline J gene. V and J are TRBV2 and TRBJ2-1; 10 bases fit TRBD1. The CDR3 consists of 15 residues. Germline assignment: CDR1 SNHLY and CDR2 FYNNEI. Trimming removed 7 bases from V and 6 bases from J; junction bases left unmatched: 9. Here the CDR3 reads CASTLTGGVGNEQFF. The sequenced part of the CDR3 DNA is TGTGCCAGCACACTGACAGGGGGCGTTGGCAATGAG.

Measured by frequency, this clone is medium-sized. The read ends 3 residues before the CDR3 terminus; that terminus is restored from the germline J gene. The gene calls are TRBV5-1 and TRBJ2-2; 8 positions agree with TRBD2. The length of the CDR3 is 15 residues. Looked up from germline, CDR1 is SGHRS and CDR2 is YFSETQ. V was pared by 2 bases and J by 1 base, with 1 base of the junction left unmatched. The DNA read from the CDR3 is TGCGCCAGCAGCTTTACTAGCGGGAACACCGGGGAG. Amino acid sequence: CASSFTSGNTGE. The full CDR3 is CASSFTSGNTGELFF.

A word on this clone: Read data end 3 residues before the CDR3 end; the end is taken from the germline J gene. V is TRBV6-1 and J is TRBJ2-7; 9 nucleotides agree with TRBD2. The germline V gene encodes CDR1 MNHNS and CDR2 SASEGT. The V segment lost 4 bases and the J segment 4 bases; nucleotides outside the gene matches: 5. The length of the CDR3 is 14 residues. CDR3 bases read: TGTGCCAGCAGTGGACTAGCGGTACCTTACGAG. Encoded protein: CASSGLAVPYE. The CDR3 in its entirety is CASSGLAVPYEQYF.

As regards this clone: The CDR3 end lies 3 residues beyond the end of the read and is filled in from the germline J gene. The rearrangement joins TRBV6-2 or TRBV6-3 to TRBJ1-5, with D possibly TRBD1 on 5 matching bases. This CDR3 is 15 amino acids long. Per germline, CDR1 MNHEY and CDR2 SVGEGT. V was shortened by 6 bases and J by 0 bases, with 12 bases between the two germline ends. The CDR3 here is CASRPYRISNQPQHF. CDR3 DNA, as far as it was read: TGTGCCAGCAGACCTTACAGGATTAGCAATCAGCCC.